This T cell receptor beta chain emerged from a study of cytomegalovirus exposure and HLA in healthy donors. Regarding the study as a whole: A list of 150 or so TCR beta chains associated with cytomegalovirus was given. The majority of TCR sequences were rare, yet some public TCRs appeared in many donors.

The CDR3 is 12 amino acids. Deletions cut 5 bases from V and 3 bases from J, with 7 bases between. In germline, CDR1 is SGHAT, CDR2 FQNNGV. Both 60 Vbeta primers and 13 Jbeta primers went into the PCR. Assay used: immunoSEQ multiplex PCR; TCRdb lists only in-frame clones, some missing. The table records tens of thousands of clones, roughly four fifths of them present only once. As concerns this clone: The antigen remains undetermined.

Source material: PBMCs. The chain uses TRBV11-2 and TRBJ1-2, with unresolved D. The origin of this receptor is a man aged 25-45 years in good health and CMV-seronegative. CDR3 DNA sequence: TGTGCCAGCAGCATGGCCGACTATGGCTACACCTTC. Protein product: CASSMADYGYTF.